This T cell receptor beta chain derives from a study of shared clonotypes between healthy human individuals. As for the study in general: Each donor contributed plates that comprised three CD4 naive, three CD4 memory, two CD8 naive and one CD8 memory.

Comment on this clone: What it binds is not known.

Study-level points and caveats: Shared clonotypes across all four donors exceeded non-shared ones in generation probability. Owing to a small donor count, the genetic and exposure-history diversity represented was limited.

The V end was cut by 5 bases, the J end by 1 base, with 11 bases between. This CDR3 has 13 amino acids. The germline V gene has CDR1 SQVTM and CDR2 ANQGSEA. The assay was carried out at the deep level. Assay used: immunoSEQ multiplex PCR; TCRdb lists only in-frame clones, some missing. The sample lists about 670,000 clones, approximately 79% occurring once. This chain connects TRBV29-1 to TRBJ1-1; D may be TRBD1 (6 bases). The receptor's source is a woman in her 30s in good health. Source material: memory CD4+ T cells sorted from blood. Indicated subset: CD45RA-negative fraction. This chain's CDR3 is CSVQGQPNTEAFF. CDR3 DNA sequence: TGCAGCGTTCAAGGACAGCCGAACACTGAAGCTTTCTTT.